This TCR beta chain came from a study of identical twins. Study-level points and caveats: Those out-of-frame alpha sequences shared by twins showed an excess of low generation probability.

V was trimmed by 6 bases and J by 4 bases, leaving 15 bases between them. In germline, CDR1 is DFQATT, CDR2 SNEGSKA (reference sequence). The CDR3 is 14 residues long. This clonotype appeared many times. Its antigen is as yet unknown. Healthy Caucasian individuals made up all the donors. It was template switching that added a universal primer site, and there were unique molecular identifiers on the cDNA. Each CDR3 protein gets one entry after TCRdb re-called the 5' RACE reads with MiXCR. The sample yields 350,000 to 400,000 distinct CDR3 sequences, 9% seen once. Sequenced sample: naive T cells sorted from blood. The V call is TRBV20-1, the J call TRBJ2-2, with D possibly being TRBD1 (5 bases). The sequence derives from a woman aged 45-60 years in good health. The CDR3 DNA is TGCAGTGCATTGGACACCCTGCGCACCGGGGAGCTGTTTTTT. Translating gives CSALDTLRTGELFF.